Following are 24 T cell receptor beta chains from one sample sequenced in a study of T cell responses to AZD1222 COVID-19 vaccine. Produced via immunoSEQ multiplex PCR; TCRdb's table is partial and in-frame only. The sample carries around 91,000 clones, over 75% recorded once. The sample was peripheral blood, taken on day 0 of AZD1222 vaccination. The receptors stem from an adult in good health.

Regarding this clone: Within the sample, other DNA sequences also encode this same CDR3. This chain uses TRBV18 with TRBJ2-2; 9 bases match TRBD1. Unmatched junction bases numbered 1, after V lost 0 bases and J lost 2 bases. The CDR3 contains 16 residues. CDR1 and CDR2 from the germline V gene are KGHSH and LQKENI. In DNA, the CDR3 is TGTGCCAGCTCACCACCTACAGGGGGCAACACCGGGGAGCTGTTTTTT. Protein sequence: CASSPPTGGNTGELFF.

This chain joins TRBV24-1 and TRBJ2-5; no reliable D call. This CDR3 spans 13 amino acids. Germline assignment: CDR1 KGHDR and CDR2 SFDVKD. V shed 5 bases and J shed 1 base, with 7 bases lying between them. CDR3 loop: CATSGRTQETQYF. Here the CDR3 DNA reads TGTGCCACCAGTGGCCGTACCCAAGAGACCCAGTACTTC.

The chain links TRBV5-1 to TRBJ2-1, with D perhaps matching TRBD1 (5 bases). The V end lost 1 base, the J end lost 10 bases, and 15 bases lay between the germline ends. The CDR3 runs to 14 residues. Germline CDR1 and CDR2: SGHRS and YFSETQ. CDR3 DNA sequence: TGCGCCAGCAGCTTGCGGCTTGGGGCAGGGGAGCAGTTCTTC. Translated, it gives CASSLRLGAGEQFF. The variable domain in full, with the rest retrieved from reference TRBV5-1 and TRBJ2-1, is KAGVTQTPRYLIKTRGQQVTLSCSPISGHRSVSWYQQTPGQGLQFLFEYFSETQRNKGNFPGRFSGRQFSNSRSEMNVSTLELGDSALYLCASSLRLGAGEQFFGPGTRLTVL.

The chain carries TRBV18 and TRBJ1-1; 8 bases match TRBD1. CDR3 length equals 13 residues. V shed 9 bases and J 2 bases; nucleotides not matched to a gene: 5. Germline CDR1 is KGHSH and CDR2 is LQKENI. The CDR3 region is CASLQGENTEAFF. Here the CDR3 DNA reads TGTGCCAGTCTACAGGGGGAAAACACTGAAGCTTTCTTT.

This clone was observed once. The chain links TRBV28 to TRBJ2-7, with TRBD2 matching over 12 bases. Germline V gene data show CDR1 as MDHEN and CDR2 as SYDVKM. This CDR3 is 15 amino acids long. After removal of 6 bases from V and 4 bases from J, the junction contained 7 bases not matched to a gene. The CDR3 reads CASSKQTSGSYEQYF. CDR3 nucleotides: TGTGCCAGCAGCAAACAGACTAGCGGGAGTTACGAGCAGTACTTC. The variable domain in full, completed from reference TRBV28 and TRBJ2-7, reads DVKVTQSSRYLVKRTGEKVFLECVQDMDHENMFWYRQDPGLGLRLIYFSYDVKMKEKGDIPEGYSVSREKKERFSLILESASTNQTSMYLCASSKQTSGSYEQYFGPGTRLTVT.

The rearrangement uses TRBV19 and TRBJ1-5; 7 bases agree with TRBD1. This CDR3 contains 16 residues. Germline CDR1 is LNHDA and CDR2 is SQIVND (reference sequence). V lost 5 bases to trimming and J lost 2 bases; unmatched junction nucleotides: 9. CDR3 amino acids: CASSGDTGVRNQPQHF. CDR3 sequence (DNA): TGTGCCAGTAGTGGGGATACAGGGGTTCGCAATCAGCCCCAGCATTTT.

The rearrangement joins TRBV7-3 to TRBJ2-3; TRBD2 agrees at 9 bases. Trimming at V came to 5 bases and at J to 6 bases, leaving 6 bases not matched to a gene. The CDR3 is made up of 14 amino acids. CDR1 is SGHTA, CDR2 FQGTGA, per germline. The CDR3 DNA sequence: TGTGCCAGCAGCCCAGGGACTAGCCTTGATACGCAGTATTTT. It translates to CASSPGTSLDTQYF. Complete variable domain (other parts from reference TRBV7-3 and TRBJ2-3): GAGVSQTPSNKVTEKGKYVELRCDPISGHTALYWYRQSLGQGPEFLIYFQGTGAADDSGLPNDRFFAVRPEGSVSTLKIQRTERGDSAVYLCASSPGTSLDTQYFGPGTRLTVL.

This chain joins TRBV6-5 and TRBJ1-1; D remains ambiguous. Germline CDR1 and CDR2: MNHEY and SVGAGI. This CDR3 has 13 amino acids. Trimming removed 0 bases at V and 7 bases at J, with 9 bases between. CDR3 DNA sequence: TGTGCCAGCAGTTACTCGAGGACGGTTGAAGCTTTCTTT. It yields the protein CASSYSRTVEAFF.

The gene calls are TRBV19 and TRBJ1-3, with D possibly being TRBD1 (5 bases). This CDR3 is built from 15 residues. The V end was cut by 5 bases, the J end by 0 bases, with 11 bases between. Germline CDR1 reads LNHDA; CDR2 reads SQIVND (reference sequence). The CDR3 sequence: CASSPGDSSGNTIYF. DNA of the CDR3: TGTGCCAGTAGTCCCGGCGACAGCTCTGGAAACACCATATATTTT.

This clone came up a few times. The CDR3 coding sequence is TGTGCCAGCAGCCAAGCCAGGGACAGTGCTAACTATGGCTACACCTTC. Translating it yields CASSQARDSANYGYTF. The chain employs TRBV4-2 and TRBJ1-2, with 7 bases that match TRBD1. The CDR3 consists of 16 residues. V gave up 1 base and J gave up 0 bases; unmatched junction bases: 5. Germline CDR1 reads LGHNA; CDR2 reads YNFKEQ.

This chain joins TRBV6-6 and TRBJ1-1, with D possibly being TRBD1 (5 bases). In germline, CDR1 is MNHNY, CDR2 SVGAGI (reference sequence). Trimming stripped 2 bases from V and 3 bases from J, with 10 bases between. This CDR3 is 14 amino acids long. CDR3 coding DNA: TGTGCCAGCAGTTACCGGGACCGAGACACTGAAGCTTTCTTT. Amino acids: CASSYRDRDTEAFF.

The J gene is TRBJ2-7, the V gene TRBV14; 7 bases align to TRBD1. The CDR3 length is 14 residues. V lost 6 bases to trimming and J lost 1 base; unmatched junction nucleotides: 6. Germline V CDR1 and CDR2: SGHDN, FVKESK. CDR3 coding DNA: TGTGCCAGCAGGGGACAGCAACAGTCCTACGAGCAGTACTTC. Protein sequence: CASRGQQQSYEQYF.

The chain uses TRBV19 and TRBJ2-7, with TRBD2 as a possible D gene (6 bases). The CDR3 contains 14 residues. Germline CDR1 and CDR2: LNHDA and SQIVND (reference sequence). V lost 6 bases and J lost 5, with 17 bases in between. DNA of the CDR3: TGTGCCAGTAGCGCCGTGGGTGGGAGGAACGAGCAGTACTTC. Protein: CASSAVGGRNEQYF.

This clone was recorded once. The CDR3 reads CASSKQGALYNEQFF. CDR3 nucleotide sequence: TGTGCCAGCAGTAAACAGGGGGCTCTTTACAATGAGCAGTTCTTC. The chain couples TRBV25-1 to TRBJ2-1; 9 bases match TRBD1. CDR3 length equals 15 residues. Germline V gives CDR1 MGHDK, CDR2 SYGVNS. Unmatched junction bases numbered 6, after V lost 5 bases and J lost 4 bases.

This chain connects TRBV3-1 (or the pseudogene TRBV3-2) to TRBJ2-1, with D maybe TRBD2 (6 bases). The length of the CDR3 is 18 residues. The germline V gene has CDR1 LGHDT and CDR2 YNNKEL (reference sequence). V dropped 5 bases and J dropped 2 bases, with 22 bases sitting between them. CDR3 nucleotides: TGTGCCAGCAGCGGGACCTTGGGAACTAGCAGTACCTACAATGAGCAGTTCTTC. It is translated as CASSGTLGTSSTYNEQFF.

V and J are TRBV6-2 or TRBV6-3 and TRBJ1-5; D might be TRBD1 (6 bases). Germline CDR1 MNHEY, CDR2 SVGEGT. The germline V and J ends were trimmed by 4 bases and 1 base, with 17 bases remaining between them. The length of the CDR3 is 17 residues. CDR3 loop: CASSSFGGMISNQPQHF. Here the CDR3 DNA reads TGTGCCAGCAGTTCCTTCGGGGGCATGATCAGCAATCAGCCCCAGCATTTT.

The rearrangement joins TRBV18 to TRBJ1-1, with D uncertain. The germline gives CDR1 KGHSH, CDR2 LQKENI. V gave up 6 bases and J gave up 4 bases, with 18 bases separating them. This CDR3 has 15 amino acids. The CDR3 loop reads CASSQEQWAFTEAFF. CDR3 nucleotide sequence: TGTGCCAGCTCGCAGGAACAGTGGGCTTTCACTGAAGCTTTCTTT.

The CDR3, as DNA: TGTGCCAGCCGAGAAGCGGGAAGCCTATACAATGAGCAGTTCTTC. This gives the protein CASREAGSLYNEQFF. The chain joins TRBV28 to TRBJ2-1, with 7 bases matching TRBD2. The CDR3 has 15 residues. Trimming removed 8 bases from V and 4 bases from J; junction bases left unmatched: 11. Germline values: CDR1 MDHEN, CDR2 SYDVKM.

This sequence joins TRBV11-2 and TRBJ2-2; no clear D gene. CDR1 is SGHAT and CDR2 is FQNNGV in the germline V gene. The V end lost 0 bases, the J end lost 4 bases, and 3 bases lay between the germline ends. CDR3 length: 13 residues. The chain's CDR3 is CASSLEATGELFF. The CDR3 nucleotides read TGTGCCAGCAGCTTAGAGGCCACCGGGGAGCTGTTTTTT.

The chain joins TRBV2 to TRBJ2-3; D uncertain. The V gene lost 11 bases and the J gene lost 0 bases, with 15 bases spanning the gap. Germline V lookup: CDR1 SNHLY, CDR2 FYNNEI. The length of the CDR3 is 14 residues. The CDR3 DNA is TGTGCCCTCGGAACGGCCTTTAGCACAGATACGCAGTATTTT. Its protein product is CALGTAFSTDTQYF.

V usage is TRBV7-3 and J usage is TRBJ2-1; TRBD2 matches 12 bases. The CDR3 has 17 residues. CDR1 and CDR2 (germline): SGHTA, FQGTGA. J was trimmed by 1 base and V by 5 bases; bases with no gene match: 6. The CDR3 sequence is CASSARLAGASYNEQFF. CDR3 nucleotides: TGTGCCAGCAGCGCAAGACTAGCGGGAGCGTCCTACAATGAGCAGTTCTTC.

The chain carries TRBV18 and TRBJ2-7; 11 bases fit TRBD1. Looked up from germline, CDR1 is KGHSH and CDR2 is LQKENI. J was trimmed by 5 bases and V by 3 bases; bases with no gene match: 3. CDR3 length equals 14 residues. The CDR3 loop is CASSPPGQGDEQYF. CDR3 nucleotide sequence: TGTGCCAGCTCACCGCCGGGACAGGGGGACGAGCAGTACTTC.

This clone is a singleton in its sample. The chain joins TRBV6-5 to TRBJ2-5; TRBD1 matches 10 bases. Germline assignment: CDR1 MNHEY and CDR2 SVGAGI. The ends lost 6 bases at V and 2 bases at J; junction bases unmatched: 3. The CDR3 totals 14 residues. The CDR3 DNA follows: TGTGCCAGCAGAGAGGACAGGGGGCAAGAGACCCAGTACTTC. This sequence encodes CASREDRGQETQYF.

V and J are TRBV3-1 (or the pseudogene TRBV3-2) and TRBJ1-6; D call uncertain. Germline V gives CDR1 LGHDT, CDR2 YNNKEL (reference sequence). Deletions cut 4 bases from V and 2 bases from J, with 12 bases between. The CDR3 contains 16 residues. CDR3 sequence reads: CASSPVPTAYNSPLHF. Here the CDR3 DNA reads TGTGCCAGCAGCCCCGTCCCCACGGCCTATAATTCACCCCTCCACTTT.